The clone carrying this TCR beta chain was detected a few times. Germline assignment: CDR1 SGHAT and CDR2 FQDESV (reference sequence). Trimming cost V 5 bases and J 4 bases, with 12 bases left between them. The CDR3 has 13 amino acids. The sample belongs to a study of cytomegalovirus exposure and HLA in healthy donors. Vbeta (60) and Jbeta (13) primers were used in the PCR. Using immunoSEQ multiplex PCR, the repertoire was profiled, and TCRdb retains in-frame clones only, with some absent. Altogether 150,000 to 200,000 clones are present, more than 60% being singletons, with the ten largest covering 1.4% to 1.5%.

This receptor was obtained from a woman in her 30s in good health and CMV-seropositive. The chain couples TRBV11-1 to TRBJ2-7; a possible D gene is TRBD1 (6 bases). Input material: PBMCs. The CDR3 nucleotides read TGTGCCAGCAGCCCCGACAGGAGATACGAGCAGTACTTC. This translates into CASSPDRRYEQYF. The full variable domain, rest sourced from reference TRBV11-1 and TRBJ2-7, is EAEVAQSPRYKITEKSQAVAFWCDPISGHATLYWYRQILGQGPELLVQFQDESVVDDSQLPKDRFSAERLKGVDSTLKIQPAELGDSAMYLCASSPDRRYEQYFGPGTRLTVT.